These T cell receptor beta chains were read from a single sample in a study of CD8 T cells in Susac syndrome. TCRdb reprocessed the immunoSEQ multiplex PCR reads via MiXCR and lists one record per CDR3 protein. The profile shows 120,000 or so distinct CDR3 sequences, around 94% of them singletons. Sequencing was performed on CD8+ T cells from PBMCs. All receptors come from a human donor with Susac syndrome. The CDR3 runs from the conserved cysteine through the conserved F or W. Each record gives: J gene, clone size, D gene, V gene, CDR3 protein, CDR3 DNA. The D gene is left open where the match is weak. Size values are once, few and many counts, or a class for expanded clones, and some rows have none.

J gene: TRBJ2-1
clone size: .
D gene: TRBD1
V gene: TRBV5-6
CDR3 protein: CASSLRDRVGWDEQFF
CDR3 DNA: TGTGCCAGCAGCCTCCGGGACAGGGTAGGTTGGGATGAGCAGTTCTTC

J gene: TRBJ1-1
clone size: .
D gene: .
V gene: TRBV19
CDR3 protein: CASSMHTGIAAEAFF
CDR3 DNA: TGTGCCAGTAGTATGCATACAGGGATTGCCGCTGAAGCTTTCTTT

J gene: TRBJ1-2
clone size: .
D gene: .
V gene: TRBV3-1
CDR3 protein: CASSQLDYYGYTF
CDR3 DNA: TGTGCCAGCAGCCAACTTGACTACTATGGCTACACCTTC

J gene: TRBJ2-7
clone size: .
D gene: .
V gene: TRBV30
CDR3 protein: CAWSKSQGYPYEQYF
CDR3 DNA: TGTGCCTGGAGTAAGAGTCAGGGGTATCCCTACGAGCAGTACTTC

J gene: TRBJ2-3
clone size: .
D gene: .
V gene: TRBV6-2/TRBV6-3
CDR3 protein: CASSYPRGTDTQYF
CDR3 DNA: TGTGCCAGCAGTTACCCCCGGGGAACAGATACGCAGTATTTT

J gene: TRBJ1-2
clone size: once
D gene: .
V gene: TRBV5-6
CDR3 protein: CASSLERVMDGYTF
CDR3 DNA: TGTGCCAGCAGCTTGGAAAGGGTAATGGATGGCTACACCTTC

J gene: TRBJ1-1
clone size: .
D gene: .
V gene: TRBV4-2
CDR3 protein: CASSQTLDQDTEAFF
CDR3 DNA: TGTGCCAGCAGCCAGACGCTCGACCAGGACACTGAAGCTTTCTTT

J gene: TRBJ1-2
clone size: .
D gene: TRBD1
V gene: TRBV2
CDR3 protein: CARRQGFRYGYTF
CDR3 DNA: TGTGCCAGAAGACAGGGCTTTCGATATGGCTACACCTTC

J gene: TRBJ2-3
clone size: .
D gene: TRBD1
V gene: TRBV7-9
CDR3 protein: CASSRTGMDTQYF
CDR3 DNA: TGTGCCAGCAGCCGGACAGGAATGGATACGCAGTATTTT

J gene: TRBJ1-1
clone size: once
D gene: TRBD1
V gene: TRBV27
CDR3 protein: CASSPWDRRNTEAFF
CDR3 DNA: TGTGCCAGCAGTCCCTGGGACAGGAGGAACACTGAAGCTTTCTTT

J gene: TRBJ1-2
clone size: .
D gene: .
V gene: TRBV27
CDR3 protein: CASSFGGTDGYTF
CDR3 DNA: TGTGCCAGCAGTTTTGGGGGAACGGATGGCTACACCTTC

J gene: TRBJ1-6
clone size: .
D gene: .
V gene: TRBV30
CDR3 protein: CAWSVSSPLHF
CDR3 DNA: TGTGCCTGGAGTGTAAGTTCACCCCTCCACTTT

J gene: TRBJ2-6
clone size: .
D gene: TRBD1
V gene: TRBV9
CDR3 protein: CASSVEAGGASGANVLTF
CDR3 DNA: TGTGCCAGCAGCGTAGAGGCAGGGGGCGCGTCAGGGGCCAACGTCCTGACTTTC

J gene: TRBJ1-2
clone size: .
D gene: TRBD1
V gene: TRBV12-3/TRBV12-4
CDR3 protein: CASSSPGGVLDGYTF
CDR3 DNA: TGTGCCAGCAGTTCACCAGGGGGCGTGCTGGATGGCTACACCTTC

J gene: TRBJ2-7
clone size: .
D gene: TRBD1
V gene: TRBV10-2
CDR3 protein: CASSDPGQYYEQYF
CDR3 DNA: TGCGCCAGCAGTGACCCGGGACAGTACTACGAGCAGTACTTC

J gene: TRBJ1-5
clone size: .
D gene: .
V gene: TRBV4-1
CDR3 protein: CASSQDQSLTGNQPQHF
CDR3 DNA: TGCGCCAGCAGCCAAGATCAGTCTCTGACAGGAAATCAGCCCCAGCATTTT

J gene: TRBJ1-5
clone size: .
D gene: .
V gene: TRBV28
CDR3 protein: CASNKPREGDSNQPQHF
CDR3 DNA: TGTGCCAGCAATAAACCCCGGGAAGGAGATAGCAATCAGCCCCAGCATTTT

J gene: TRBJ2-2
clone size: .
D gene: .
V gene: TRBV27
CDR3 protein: CASSLGALSGELFF
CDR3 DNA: TGTGCCAGCAGTCTAGGGGCCCTTAGCGGGGAGCTGTTTTTT

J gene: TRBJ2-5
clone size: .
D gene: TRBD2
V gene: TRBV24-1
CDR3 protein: CATSDLSGTSKETQYF
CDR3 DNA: TGTGCCACCAGTGATCTAAGCGGGACTAGCAAAGAGACCCAGTACTTC

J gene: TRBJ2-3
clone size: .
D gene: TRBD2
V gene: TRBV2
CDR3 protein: CAIISGSISDTQYF
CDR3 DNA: TGTGCCATCATAAGCGGGAGTATCTCAGATACGCAGTATTTT

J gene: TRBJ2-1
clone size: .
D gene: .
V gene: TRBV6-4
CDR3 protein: CASSDSTEGEQFF
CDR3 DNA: TGTGCCAGCAGTGACTCGACTGAGGGTGAGCAGTTCTTC

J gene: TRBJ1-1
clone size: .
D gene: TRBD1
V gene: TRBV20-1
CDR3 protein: CSARGQGRGTEAFF
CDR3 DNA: TGCAGTGCTAGAGGACAGGGGAGGGGCACTGAAGCTTTCTTT

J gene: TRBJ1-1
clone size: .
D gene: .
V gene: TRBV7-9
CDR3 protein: CASSFLGLEAFF
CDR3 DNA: TGTGCCAGCAGCTTTTTGGGACTCGAAGCTTTCTTT

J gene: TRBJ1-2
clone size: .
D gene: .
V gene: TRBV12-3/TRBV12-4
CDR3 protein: CASSFFIRGTRGYTF
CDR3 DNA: TGTGCCAGCAGTTTCTTTATCCGGGGGACGCGGGGCTACACCTTC